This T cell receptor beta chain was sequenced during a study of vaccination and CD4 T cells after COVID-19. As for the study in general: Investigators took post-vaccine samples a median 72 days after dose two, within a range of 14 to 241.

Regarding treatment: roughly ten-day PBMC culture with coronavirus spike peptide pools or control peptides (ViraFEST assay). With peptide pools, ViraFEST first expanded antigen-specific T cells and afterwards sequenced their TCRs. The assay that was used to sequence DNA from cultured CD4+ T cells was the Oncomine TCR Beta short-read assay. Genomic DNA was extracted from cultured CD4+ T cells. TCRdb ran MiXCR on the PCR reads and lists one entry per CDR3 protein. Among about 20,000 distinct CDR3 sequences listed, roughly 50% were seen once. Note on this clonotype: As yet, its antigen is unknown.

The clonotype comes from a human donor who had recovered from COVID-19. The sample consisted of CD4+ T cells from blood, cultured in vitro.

In DNA form, the CDR3 reads TGTGCCAGCAGCTTACAGGGGACTGAAGCTTTCTTT. This translates into CASSLQGTEAFF. The rearrangement links TRBV4-2 to TRBJ1-1; TRBD1 matches at 7 bases. J gave up 5 bases and V 5 bases, and 2 bases lay outside the gene matches. The CDR3 is 12 residues long. CDR1 is LGHNA, CDR2 YNFKEQ, per germline.